This TCR beta chain came from a study of T cells after yellow fever vaccination (dated by TCRdb to the late 2010s). Background on the whole study: The SMART-Seq v4 Ultra Low Input RNA kit was used to prepare libraries from fractions with low cell numbers. Blood samples were taken at several timepoints before and after primary and secondary immunization, and bulk PBMC replicates and cell subsets were isolated. Two healthy male donors made up the cohort, one aged 18 to 30 years and the other aged 30 to 40 years. To track T-cell clones before and after primary and booster YFV17D yellow fever vaccination, bulk TCR alpha and beta repertoires were sequenced longitudinally. General study outcomes and caveats: Computational filtering was needed because FACS-sorted repertoires could contain abundant contaminating clonotypes from the bulk population. The secondary T-cell response was found to be weaker but faster than the primary response, with a peak reached on day 5 rather than on day 15. Because the study included only a couple of donors, the extent to which the findings can be generalized is limited. A small fraction of clonotypes appeared in both the CD4 and CD8 compartments, likely as a result of convergent recombination. After the booster, most clones that had expanded after primary vaccination were detected again (approximately 96% of CD4 and about 88% of CD8), suggesting broad maintenance of memory.

TCR cDNA was synthesized by 5'RACE template switching, which introduced a universal primer site and unique molecular identifiers. Priming of cDNA synthesis was performed from both the TCR alpha and TCR beta constant segments. Library amplification used two PCR steps, and the second PCR step added sample barcodes and sequencing adapters. Sequencing of the libraries was done on either Illumina HiSeq 2500 (2x100 bp) or NovaSeq (2x150 bp). The authors' analysis ran thus. Reads were demultiplexed and collapsed into UMI consensus sequences with MIGEC, and V(D)J alignment was performed with MiXCR. Using edgeR on replicate PBMC samples, clonotypes were called vaccine-responding if FDR was below 0.01 and the log2 fold change was above 5 up to day 15. Each bulk clonotype was labeled CD4 or CD8 based on which sequenced repertoire, CD4 or CD8, contained the clonotype at higher abundance. In TCRdb, the public reads were trimmed at Q25 with fastp and aligned with MiXCR, with productive beta chains retained. Rows with one shared CDR3 protein collapse into an entry with the most common genes and DNA. The V and J calls were determined by TCRdb, not by the authors. Here the sample has 100,000 to 150,000 distinct CDR3 sequences; 6.5% to 8% occur a single time. Clones ranked in the top ten supply 2.5% of the sample.

This clonotype was found many times. It has no known antigen specificity. Qualities for individual bases were not recorded, and no much larger clone is one base off. The treatment or condition label on this specimen signifies: live attenuated yellow fever vaccine strain. A standard Ficoll-Paque protocol was used to isolate PBMCs from peripheral blood. Dynabeads CD4 and CD8 positive selection kits were used to isolate CD4 and CD8 T-cell fractions. RNA was extracted with TriZol from bulk PBMCs, CD4 and CD8 fractions, and dextramer-positive and dextramer-negative fractions. Clipping removes 4 bases from V and 8 bases from J, with 11 as the unmatched junction base count. From the germline V gene, CDR1 is SGHRS and CDR2 is YFSETQ. The CDR3 starts with the cysteine, ends with the phenylalanine, and has 17 residues. Of the read, only the CDR3 DNA is kept; its 51 bases are in frame from base 1.

This chain joins TRBV5-1 to TRBJ2-1; a stretch of 14 junction bases matches TRBD2. This receptor was taken from a man aged 18 to 29 who received the YFV17D yellow fever vaccine. Sequences were derived from CD4+ T cells sorted from PBMCs, sampled 9 to 10 days after the first yellow fever vaccination. The bases are TGCGCCAGCAGCACCGGGACTAGCGGGGGCCCCGGGGATGAGCAGTTCTTC. This gives the protein CASSTGTSGGPGDEQFF.